The present TCR beta chain was sequenced within a study of cytomegalovirus exposure and HLA in healthy donors. Findings and caveats of the study: Among TCR beta chains of equal frequency, HLA-associated ones were more clonally expanded in a later analysis. Previously analyzed data showed that most TCR beta V segments were productive at a frequency of about 90% or about 30%.

Amplification used 60 Vbeta primers and 13 Jbeta primers. Sequenced by immunoSEQ multiplex PCR; TCRdb stores in-frame clones only, minus some. Of 200,000 or so clones in the sample, over 80% were seen once. As to this clone: Its antigen remains unidentified.

Donors counted as nominally healthy when sampled, yet unrecorded immune exposures were likely. The sequence came from a man aged 40-50 years in good health and CMV-seropositive. The sequencing input was PBMCs.

The CDR3 DNA sequence: TGTGCCAGCAGCGTCGGACAGGGTCTATATGGCTACACCTTC. Protein: CASSVGQGLYGYTF. This chain uses TRBV9 with TRBJ1-2; 8 bases agree with TRBD1. The junction had 5 bases not matched to a gene; V was cut back by 2 bases and J by 5 bases. CDR3 length: 14 amino acids. Germline lookup yields CDR1 SGDLS and CDR2 YYNGEE.